These 32 T cell receptor beta chains originate from one sample sequenced in a study of identical twins. One entry per CDR3 protein, called by TCRdb with MiXCR from the 5' RACE reads. The table records about 200,000 distinct CDR3 sequences, over 9.5% of them present only once. Sequencing was done on a sample of memory T cells sorted from blood. The receptors originated from a man aged 45-65 years in good health.

The chain is built from TRBV5-1 and TRBJ2-2, with D hard to call. The CDR3 contains 14 residues. The germline V gene encodes CDR1 SGHRS and CDR2 YFSETQ. V lost 0 bases to trimming and J lost 4 bases, with 7 bases between them. CDR3 region: CASSLESATGELFF. The DNA for the CDR3 is TGCGCCAGCAGCTTGGAATCGGCCACCGGGGAGCTGTTTTTT.

This clonotype was seen many times. The J gene is TRBJ2-1, the V gene TRBV5-6; TRBD2 might be the D (6 bases). CDR1 SGHDT and CDR2 YYEEEE come from the germline V gene. This CDR3 region has 13 residues. V lost 4 bases, J lost 7 bases, and 12 bases lay in between. CDR3 in amino acids: CASSRREVNEQFF. The CDR3, as DNA: TGTGCCAGCAGCCGGCGGGAAGTAAATGAGCAGTTCTTC.

As for this clonotype: This sequence may be a read error, since a much larger clone differs from it by one base. The genes are TRBV12-3 or TRBV12-4 and TRBJ1-2; TRBD1 is a possible D gene (6 bases). The CDR3 is 14 residues long. CDR3 amino acids: CASRADRQNYGFTF. In DNA form, the CDR3 reads TGTGCCAGCAGAGCCGACAGGCAAAACTATGGCTTCACCTTC.

This clonotype was seen ten or more times. V gene TRBV7-9 combines with J gene TRBJ2-1, with D maybe TRBD1 (6 bases). Germline values: CDR1 SEHNR, CDR2 FQNEAQ (reference sequence). V lost 0 bases and J 8 bases, leaving 8 bases between the germline ends. This CDR3 has 13 residues. CDR3 sequence: CASSLAGAHEQFF. The CDR3, as DNA: TGTGCCAGCAGCTTAGCGGGGGCCCATGAGCAGTTCTTC.

This clonotype was picked up many times. In DNA form, the CDR3 reads TGTGCCAGCAGTCAAACAGGCGCGCAGTACTTC. Amino acid sequence: CASSQTGAQYF. The chain combines TRBV28 with TRBJ2-7; D perhaps matches TRBD1 (5 bases). Trimming left V 5 bases short and J 9 bases short, with 11 bases between. The CDR3 runs to 11 residues. Germline values: CDR1 MDHEN, CDR2 SYDVKM.

This clonotype was counted only a few times. The J gene is TRBJ2-5, the V gene TRBV5-1; the D is unclear. The V and J ends lost 0 bases and 3 bases respectively, with 15 bases between them. The CDR3 extends over 16 amino acids. From germline, CDR1 is SGHRS and CDR2 YFSETQ. DNA of the CDR3: TGCGCCAGCAGCTTGGCCTTTCATCCGGTGAAAGAGACCCAGTACTTC. Residues: CASSLAFHPVKETQYF.

This chain's CDR3 is CSARDGRSSYNEQFF. CDR3 coding DNA: TGCAGTGCTAGAGATGGGCGGAGCTCCTACAATGAGCAGTTCTTC. The chain employs TRBV20-1 and TRBJ2-1; D unresolved. This CDR3 region has 15 residues. V gave up 0 bases and J gave up 0 bases, with 9 bases separating them. Germline lookup yields CDR1 DFQATT and CDR2 SNEGSKA (reference sequence).

This clonotype has more than one count but fewer than ten. The V and J genes are TRBV5-1 and TRBJ2-4; D call uncertain. Trimming stripped 4 bases from V and 1 base from J, with 15 bases between. This CDR3 has 16 residues. Germline CDR1 SGHRS, CDR2 YFSETQ. CDR3 protein: CASSTWPHGAKNIQYF. The CDR3 DNA follows: TGCGCCAGCAGCACGTGGCCACACGGGGCCAAAAACATTCAGTACTTC.

In nucleotides, the CDR3 is TGCAGTGCTAGTCGGGGGGACTCCTACGAGCAGTACTTC. Amino acid sequence: CSASRGDSYEQYF. The chain carries TRBV20-1 and TRBJ2-7; 7 nucleotides match TRBD2. CDR3 size: 13 residues. J gave up 0 bases and V 3 bases, and 2 bases lay outside the gene matches. Germline CDR1 reads DFQATT; CDR2 reads SNEGSKA (reference sequence).

The CDR3 nucleotides read TGTGCCAGCAGCCTCGGGACTAGCGGCGGCCTTGAGTACTTC. Its protein is CASSLGTSGGLEYF. V and J are TRBV12-3 or TRBV12-4 and TRBJ2-5; 11 positions match TRBD2. This CDR3 has 14 residues. V was clipped by 6 bases and J by 12 bases; unmatched bases: 12.

This clonotype was observed at least ten times. The J gene is TRBJ2-7, the V gene TRBV19; TRBD2 is a possible D gene (5 bases). The CDR3 runs 15 residues. CDR1 and CDR2 (germline): LNHDA, SQIVND (reference sequence). Trimming pared 2 bases from V and 1 base from J, leaving 12 bases between. The CDR3 DNA reads as TGTGCCAGTAGTATAATGAGTGGGGAGTCCTACGAGCAGTACTTC. Protein sequence: CASSIMSGESYEQYF.

This clonotype was detected many times. The chain recombines TRBV5-1 with TRBJ2-2; perhaps TRBD2 as D (6 bases). The CDR3 runs to 17 residues. V was pared by 4 bases and J by 2 bases, with 18 bases between. Per the germline V gene, CDR1 is SGHRS and CDR2 is YFSETQ. The CDR3 loop reads CASSPSRGGSNTGELFF. Written as DNA, the CDR3 is TGCGCCAGCAGCCCCTCACGGGGAGGCTCTAACACCGGGGAGCTGTTTTTT.

The CDR3: CASSSRIRDGNTGELFF. For the CDR3, the DNA is TGTGCCAGCAGCTCCAGGATCCGGGACGGTAACACCGGGGAGCTGTTTTTT. The chain employs TRBV5-6 and TRBJ2-2; D possibly uses TRBD1 or TRBD2 (5 bases each). Per germline, CDR1 SGHDT and CDR2 YYEEEE. The length of the CDR3 is 17 residues. V lost 3 bases and J 2 bases, leaving 17 bases between the germline ends.

The gene calls are TRBV4-3 and TRBJ2-2; TRBD2 is a possible D gene (5 bases). CDR1 and CDR2 (germline): LGHNA, YSLEER. V gave up 1 base and J gave up 1 base, with 10 bases separating them. The CDR3 consists of 16 residues. The chain's CDR3 is CASSQGIGVNTGELFF. The CDR3 DNA reads TGCGCCAGCAGCCAAGGAATCGGGGTGAACACCGGGGAGCTGTTTTTT.

The rearrangement links TRBV4-3 to TRBJ2-3; the D gene is possibly TRBD1 (6 bases). This CDR3 contains 16 residues. The germline V and J ends were trimmed by 0 bases and 4 bases, with 14 bases remaining between them. Looked up from germline, CDR1 is LGHNA and CDR2 is YSLEER. The CDR3 nucleotides are TGCGCCAGCAGCCAAGATAGGGGGATACCGGCAGATACGCAGTATTTT. It codes for CASSQDRGIPADTQYF.

This clonotype was seen repeatedly, ten times or more. This CDR3 reads CASSDTSGGNIQYF. CDR3 nucleotides: TGCGCCAGCAGCGACACTAGCGGGGGCAACATTCAGTACTTC. This rearrangement joins TRBV5-1 to TRBJ2-4, with 11 bases aligning to TRBD2. The CDR3 loop spans 14 amino acids. The ends lost 4 bases at V and 7 bases at J; junction bases unmatched: 4. The germline gives CDR1 SGHRS, CDR2 YFSETQ.

In this sample, this clonotype turned up many times. The genes are TRBV4-2 and TRBJ2-3; 9 positions match TRBD2. J was trimmed by 2 bases and V by 3 bases; bases with no gene match: 6. The CDR3 runs to 16 residues. The germline gives CDR1 LGHNA, CDR2 YNFKEQ. Here the CDR3 DNA reads TGTGCCAGCAGCCAGCTAGCGGGGTCCTACACAGATACGCAGTATTTT. Translated: CASSQLAGSYTDTQYF.

This clonotype was seen only a few times. The chain uses TRBV5-5 and TRBJ1-2; tentative D call: TRBD1 (5 bases). Germline assignment: CDR1 SGHKS and CDR2 YYEKEE (reference sequence). V was clipped by 3 bases and J by 7 bases, with 13 bases between them. This CDR3 is 13 amino acids long. The CDR3 DNA follows: TGTGCCAGCAGCTCTAACTCAGGGTTTGGCTACACCTTC. Its protein is CASSSNSGFGYTF. The whole variable domain, remainder taken from reference TRBV5-5 and TRBJ1-2, is DAGVTQSPTHLIKTRGQQVTLRCSPISGHKSVSWYQQVLGQGPQFIFQYYEKEERGRGNFPDRFSARQFPNYSSELNVNALLLGDSALYLCASSSNSGFGYTFGSGTRLTVV.

The chain carries TRBV3-1 and TRBJ2-7; perhaps TRBD2 as D (6 bases). The V end was cut by 1 base, the J end by 2 bases, with 15 bases between. This CDR3 has 16 residues. CDR1 and CDR2 (germline): LGHDT, YNNKEL (reference sequence). In DNA, the CDR3 is TGTGCCAGCAGCCAAGGAGGAGGGTCGGGCACCTACGAGCAGTACTTC. It encodes CASSQGGGSGTYEQYF.

This chain uses TRBV28 with TRBJ2-7; 7 bases line up with TRBD2. The CDR3 is 16 residues long. Germline trimming cut 5 bases from V and 0 bases from J; bases unmatched to any gene: 10. Germline loops: CDR1 MDHEN, CDR2 SYDVKM. DNA for the CDR3: TGTGCCAGCAGTACCGATTCGAGGGAGGGCTCCTACGAGCAGTACTTC. Protein product: CASSTDSREGSYEQYF.

The CDR3 DNA reads as TGTGCCAGTAGTATCATGGGTAATTCACCCCTCCACTTT. It translates to CASSIMGNSPLHF. This chain links TRBV19 with TRBJ1-6; no definite D call. Trimming cost V 3 bases and J 6 bases, with 6 bases left between them. The V gene's germline CDR1 is LNHDA and CDR2 SQIVND (reference sequence). CDR3 length: 13 residues.

In this sample, this clonotype turned up many times. The chain uses TRBV5-1 and TRBJ1-1; tentative D call: TRBD1 (6 bases). Germline-derived CDR1 and CDR2 are SGHRS and YFSETQ. This CDR3 is built from 13 residues. V gave up 5 bases and J gave up 1 base, with 9 bases separating them. CDR3 amino acids: CASRSTGNTEAFF. The CDR3 coding sequence is TGCGCCAGCAGGTCGACAGGGAACACTGAAGCTTTCTTT.

This chain connects TRBV11-1 to TRBJ2-6, with 9 bases matching TRBD1. The V segment lost 4 bases and the J segment 1 base; nucleotides outside the gene matches: 11. This CDR3 has 19 residues. The germline V gene encodes CDR1 SGHAT and CDR2 FQDESV (reference sequence). The CDR3 DNA reads TGTGCCAGCAGCTCCCTATGGGGGACAGGGTTATCTGGGGCCAACGTCCTGACTTTC. It is translated as CASSSLWGTGLSGANVLTF.

Details on this clonotype: A single base separates this from a much larger clone, so it may be a read error. The rearrangement uses TRBV18 and TRBJ1-1; the D is unclear. V lost 5 bases to trimming and J lost 9 bases, with 13 bases between them. This CDR3 is 12 amino acids long. Germline values: CDR1 KGHSH, CDR2 LQKENI. For the CDR3, the DNA is TGTGCCAGCTCAGTGAAGGACCGTCAAGCTTTCTTT. Translation: CASSVKDRQAFF.

This chain joins TRBV5-8 and TRBJ2-2; D not certain. V was shortened by 0 bases and J by 2 bases, with 11 bases between the two germline ends. The CDR3 has 16 amino acids. Germline lookup yields CDR1 SGHTS and CDR2 YDEGEE. Here the CDR3 reads CASSLVSWVNTGELFF. The CDR3 region has the DNA TGTGCCAGCAGCTTGGTTTCTTGGGTCAACACCGGGGAGCTGTTTTTT.

The rearrangement uses TRBV20-1 and TRBJ2-5, with 8 bases aligning to TRBD1. The length of the CDR3 is 13 residues. Germline CDR1 and CDR2: DFQATT and SNEGSKA (reference sequence). Trimming removed 1 base from V and 4 bases from J; junction bases left unmatched: 2. In DNA form, the CDR3 reads TGCAGTGCTAGAGGGCAGGGGGCAGAGACCCAGTACTTC. Translation gives CSARGQGAETQYF.

Many counts were recorded for this clonotype. V is TRBV4-3 and J is TRBJ1-4; D may be TRBD1 (5 bases). Trimming removed 0 bases at V and 7 bases at J, with 12 bases between. CDR3 length: 15 amino acids. Per the germline V gene, CDR1 is LGHNA and CDR2 is YSLEER. DNA for the CDR3: TGCGCCAGCAGCCAAGACCAGGGCCTAGGTGAAAAACTGTTTTTT. Amino acid sequence: CASSQDQGLGEKLFF.

This clonotype turned up a few times. One end of the junction fails to match germline, which may point to a read error. V is TRBV19 and J is TRBJ2-4; 16 nucleotides match TRBD2. This CDR3 region has 16 residues. Per germline, CDR1 LNHDA and CDR2 SQIVND (reference sequence). The CDR3, as DNA: TGTGCCAGTAGTACAGACCGGGGACTAGCGGGAGGGCCATCGCACTTC. Translation: CASSTDRGLAGGPSHF.

This clonotype was seen ten or more times. The chain employs TRBV7-3 and TRBJ2-3; 11 positions agree with TRBD2. Germline lookup yields CDR1 SGHTA and CDR2 FQGTGA. Trimming removed 5 bases from V and 5 bases from J; junction bases left unmatched: 9. This CDR3 has 16 amino acids. The CDR3 spells CASSLLTSGTGDTQYF. The CDR3 bases are TGTGCCAGCAGCCTCCTGACTAGCGGGACCGGAGATACGCAGTATTTT. Full variable domain (remainder filled in from reference TRBV7-3 and TRBJ2-3): GAGVSQTPSNKVTEKGKYVELRCDPISGHTALYWYRQSLGQGPEFLIYFQGTGAADDSGLPNDRFFAVRPEGSVSTLKIQRTERGDSAVYLCASSLLTSGTGDTQYFGPGTRLTVL.

In its sample, this clonotype was seen many times. The chain carries TRBV28 and TRBJ2-1; 10 bases line up with TRBD2. This CDR3 region has 15 residues. Losses at the gene ends were 6 bases for V and 4 bases for J; bases not matched to a gene: 6. Germline V gives CDR1 MDHEN, CDR2 SYDVKM. This chain's CDR3 is CASRRAGGTYNEQFF. For the CDR3, the DNA is TGTGCCAGCAGAAGAGCGGGAGGGACTTACAATGAGCAGTTCTTC.

The chain is built from TRBV19 and TRBJ2-7; D is undetermined. The germline V and J ends were trimmed by 7 bases and 6 bases, with 13 bases remaining between them. The CDR3 has 12 residues. CDR1 is LNHDA, CDR2 SQIVND, per germline (reference sequence). The CDR3 loop reads CASNSQMGEQYF. The CDR3 nucleotides read TGTGCCAGTAACTCGCAAATGGGCGAGCAGTACTTC.

This chain connects TRBV7-8 to TRBJ1-6; D possibly corresponds to TRBD1 (5 bases). Trimming removed 1 base at V and 13 bases at J, with 17 bases between. Germline V gene data show CDR1 as SGHVS and CDR2 as FQNEAQ. This CDR3 is built from 15 residues. CDR3 sequence reads: CASSLDTAEGRPLHF. In nucleotides, the CDR3 is TGTGCCAGCAGCTTAGATACAGCTGAGGGACGGCCCCTCCACTTT.